This T cell receptor (beta chain) originates from a study of OX40 agonist ivuxolimab in advanced cancers. Produced via immunoSEQ multiplex PCR; TCRdb's table is partial and in-frame only. The table shows 85,000 to 100,000 clones, with over 75% occurring only once. V dropped 1 base and J dropped 10 bases, with 19 bases sitting between them. Germline V lookup: CDR1 LNHNV, CDR2 YYDKDF (reference sequence). The CDR3 sequence is 16 residues long. Sequenced here: CD4+ or CD8+ T cells sorted from blood, sampled in a trial of the OX40 agonist ivuxolimab. The genes are TRBV15 and TRBJ1-4; D may be TRBD1 (5 bases). This clonotype was obtained from an adult with an advanced solid tumor such as melanoma, head and neck, liver or kidney cancer. CDR3: CATSRVPAGLLGKLFF. The DNA for the CDR3 is TGTGCCACCAGCAGAGTACCGGCAGGGTTGCTTGGAAAACTGTTTTTT.